This entry features one TCR beta chain sequence. These data come from a study of blood T cells in healthy people across ages. A second PCR, run for about 6 to 11 cycles, used a sample-barcoded 5' primer plus a J-beta primer mix. All samples yielded 2.5 million or more CDR3-containing paired-end reads. Via MiXCR, TCRdb re-called the 5' RACE reads, giving one row per CDR3 protein. The sample holds around 800,000 distinct CDR3 sequences; around 25% are singletons and the top ten take about 3%. These data are also associated with another study on T cells of mothers and their children. That paper states: M1S, a second-PCR primer, added sample barcodes and 2-4 random nucleotides. It was related mother-child pairs that showed slightly higher overlap than unrelated pairs, without reaching significance.

The sequencing sample was made of blood. This receptor was taken from a boy younger than 18 in good health.

CDR3 sequence reads: CSAPGVLGTEAFF. In DNA form, the CDR3 reads TGCAGTGCTCCAGGGGTATTGGGCACTGAAGCTTTCTTT. The genes are TRBV20-1 and TRBJ1-1; maybe TRBD1 (6 bases). Germline V CDR1 and CDR2: DFQATT, SNEGSKA (reference sequence). V was clipped by 5 bases and J by 4 bases, with 14 bases between them. This CDR3 has 13 amino acids.